Each of the 20 T cell receptor beta chains below was sequenced from the same sample in a study of cytomegalovirus exposure and HLA in healthy donors. PCR amplification relied on 60 Vbeta primers (plus 13 Jbeta primers). Assay used: immunoSEQ multiplex PCR; TCRdb lists only in-frame clones, some missing. The table shows around 100,000 clones, with roughly three quarters occurring only once. Source material: PBMCs. Receptor source: a woman aged 40 to 50 in good health and CMV-seronegative.

The rearrangement joins TRBV7-9 to TRBJ2-1; no clear D gene. Trimming cost V 5 bases and J 7 bases, with 12 bases left between them. Germline V gene sequence: CDR1 SEHNR, CDR2 FQNEAQ (reference sequence). This CDR3 has 13 amino acids. CDR3 nucleotide sequence: TGTGCCAGCAGCCCCCCCCTTTTGAATGAGCAGTTCTTC. It yields the protein CASSPPLLNEQFF.

This clone was seen once. This chain uses TRBV5-6 with TRBJ1-1, with TRBD1 matching over 9 bases. The CDR3 runs to 14 residues. Unmatched junction bases numbered 5, after V lost 4 bases and J lost 4 bases. The germline gives CDR1 SGHDT, CDR2 YYEEEE. CDR3 in amino acids: CASSNTGGVTEAFF. DNA for the CDR3: TGTGCCAGCAGCAATACAGGGGGCGTCACTGAAGCTTTCTTT.

The chain employs TRBV29-1 and TRBJ1-1; possible D gene TRBD1, 6 bases. Per the germline V gene, CDR1 is SQVTM and CDR2 is ANQGSEA. The V end was cut by 5 bases, the J end by 0 bases, with 13 bases between. The CDR3 sequence is 14 residues long. CDR3 loop: CSVLGGGVNTEAFF. The CDR3 coding sequence is TGCAGCGTTCTGGGAGGGGGGGTGAACACTGAAGCTTTCTTT.

This clone was observed a single time. The chain combines TRBV6-6 with TRBJ2-1; TRBD2 matches 7 bases. This CDR3 region has 15 residues. With 5 bases clipped from V and 2 bases from J, the junction kept 6 bases outside the gene matches. In germline, CDR1 is MNHNY, CDR2 SVGAGI (reference sequence). In DNA, the CDR3 is TGTGCCAGCAGTCAACTAGCGCGAGCCTACAATGAGCAGTTCTTC. Encoded protein: CASSQLARAYNEQFF.

This sequence joins TRBV19 and TRBJ2-5; 8 nucleotides match TRBD1. The J call could be wrong; TRBJ2-7 is a better fit for the DNA end. CDR1 and CDR2 (germline): LNHDA, SQIVND (reference sequence). CDR3 length: 16 amino acids. DNA of the CDR3: TGTGCCAGTAGTATAGGGTACAGGGGGTACCCCTACGAGCAGTACTTC. Its translation is CASSIGYRGYPYEQYF.

The gene calls are TRBV6-5 and TRBJ2-7; 11 bases map to TRBD1. This CDR3 is 16 amino acids long. Germline CDR1 is MNHEY and CDR2 is SVGAGI. After removal of 0 bases from V and 3 bases from J, the junction contained 4 bases not matched to a gene. CDR3 amino acids: CASSYSGTGGYYEQYF. As DNA, the CDR3 is TGTGCCAGCAGTTACTCTGGGACAGGGGGATACTACGAGCAGTACTTC.

This clone was counted between two and nine times. The V gene is TRBV9, the J gene TRBJ1-2; D perhaps matches TRBD1 (5 bases). The V end was cut by 0 bases, the J end by 4 bases, with 13 bases between. The germline V gene has CDR1 SGDLS and CDR2 YYNGEE. CDR3 length equals 15 residues. This CDR3 is CASSVAPGRSYGYTF. The CDR3 DNA reads as TGTGCCAGCAGCGTAGCGCCAGGGAGGAGCTATGGCTACACCTTC.

The chain recombines TRBV4-1 with TRBJ2-3, with 10 positions matching TRBD2. Germline CDR1 and CDR2: MGHRA and YSYEKL. CDR3 length: 17 residues. The DNA of the CDR3 is TGCGCTTCGCGAGCCTCTCAGACTAGCGGGAGCACAGATACGCAGTATTTT. Its translation is CASRASQTSGSTDTQYF.

The gene calls are TRBV27 and TRBJ2-1; unclear D gene. Trimming left V 6 bases short and J 0 bases short, with 12 bases between. Germline values: CDR1 MNHEY, CDR2 SMNVEV (reference sequence). CDR3 length: 15 amino acids. This chain's CDR3 is CASSLGDPSYNEQFF. The CDR3 DNA follows: TGTGCCAGCAGCCTCGGTGATCCCTCCTACAATGAGCAGTTCTTC.

This chain links TRBV7-9 with TRBJ1-2; the match to TRBD1 covers 8 bases. With V trimmed by 1 base and J by 4 bases, 5 bases remained unmatched. Germline values: CDR1 SEHNR, CDR2 FQNEAQ (reference sequence). This CDR3 has 15 residues. The CDR3 protein is CASSLGQGQGYGYTF. The CDR3 nucleotides read TGTGCCAGCAGCTTAGGACAGGGGCAGGGCTATGGCTACACCTTC.

The chain has TRBV28 and TRBJ2-2; TRBD2 matches 8 bases. Germline assignment: CDR1 MDHEN and CDR2 SYDVKM. CDR3 length equals 14 residues. The junction had 8 bases not matched to a gene; V was cut back by 10 bases and J by 4 bases. Written as DNA, the CDR3 is TGTGCCACCAATAGCGGGATCGGCACCGGGGAGCTGTTTTTT. It yields the protein CATNSGIGTGELFF.

The chain is built from TRBV18 and TRBJ2-2; weak D call: TRBD1 (6 bases). Trimming removed 0 bases at V and 4 bases at J, with 9 bases between. CDR1 and CDR2 from the germline V gene are KGHSH and LQKENI. The CDR3 runs to 15 residues. The CDR3 is CASSPPAGVTGELFF. CDR3 bases: TGTGCCAGCTCACCACCCGCAGGGGTCACCGGGGAGCTGTTTTTT.

The chain employs TRBV7-2 and TRBJ2-2; 7 nucleotides line up with TRBD2. The CDR3 is made up of 13 amino acids. The germline CDR1 and CDR2 sequences are SGHTA and FQGNSA. V shed 5 bases and J 6 bases; nucleotides not matched to a gene: 3. For the CDR3, the DNA is TGTGCCAGCAGCAAGACTAGCCCCGGGGAGCTGTTTTTT. Protein product: CASSKTSPGELFF.

The J gene is TRBJ2-1, the V gene TRBV7-6, with TRBD1 matching 8 bases. In germline, CDR1 is SGHVS, CDR2 FNYEAQ. The ends lost 4 bases at V and 6 bases at J; junction bases unmatched: 2. This CDR3 comprises 13 residues. In DNA form, the CDR3 reads TGTGCCAGCAGCTCGACAGGGGCCAATGAGCAGTTCTTC. This translates into CASSSTGANEQFF.

This clone is a singleton in its sample. Since the CDR3 does not end with the conserved phenylalanine or tryptophan, this likely comes from a read error. The DNA is omitted, as the CDR3 cannot be located on it reliably, and the CDR3 follows TCRdb's listing. The V and J genes are TRBV28 and TRBJ1-2. The CDR3 is 12 amino acids in total, end residues counted. From germline, CDR1 is MDHEN and CDR2 SYDVKM. CDR3 sequence: CASSRSRGNLSY.

The chain recombines TRBV7-8 with TRBJ2-7; 11 bases align to TRBD2. The germline V gene has CDR1 SGHVS and CDR2 FQNEAQ. CDR3 size: 14 residues. Unmatched junction bases numbered 7, after V lost 5 bases and J lost 7 bases. CDR3 nucleotides: TGTGCCAGCAGCGAACTAGCGGGAGCTTTGGAGCAGTACTTC. This encodes CASSELAGALEQYF.

This clone was detected once. The chain is built from TRBV19 and TRBJ2-3; possibly TRBD2 for D (5 bases). The CDR3 is 15 residues long. Germline assignment: CDR1 LNHDA and CDR2 SQIVND (reference sequence). Trimming left V 5 bases short and J 0 bases short, with 12 bases between. This CDR3 reads CASSGSGRSTDTQYF. CDR3 in DNA: TGTGCCAGTAGTGGCAGTGGGAGAAGCACAGATACGCAGTATTTT.

The rearrangement uses TRBV11-2 and TRBJ2-2; 10 positions agree with TRBD2. V lost 2 bases, J lost 5 bases, and 2 bases stayed unmatched. Germline V lookup: CDR1 SGHAT, CDR2 FQNNGV. This CDR3 comprises 15 residues. This CDR3 is CASSLLAGVTGELFF. CDR3 DNA sequence: TGTGCCAGCAGCTTACTAGCGGGAGTAACCGGGGAGCTGTTTTTT.

The rearrangement joins TRBV29-1 to TRBJ2-7, with 7 bases identical to TRBD2. Germline V gives CDR1 SQVTM, CDR2 ANQGSEA. This CDR3 region has 14 residues. Trimming removed 1 base from V and 2 bases from J; junction bases left unmatched: 5. The CDR3 DNA is TGCAGCGTTGAAGGTGGGAGGGATCCCTACGAGCAGTACTTC. This gives the protein CSVEGGRDPYEQYF.

The J gene is TRBJ2-3, the V gene TRBV19, with TRBD1 as a possible D gene (5 bases). Trimming pared 3 bases from V and 2 bases from J, leaving 9 bases between. The length of the CDR3 is 14 residues. Germline CDR1 and CDR2: LNHDA and SQIVND (reference sequence). The CDR3 spells CASSMDIYTDTQYF. The CDR3 coding sequence is TGTGCCAGTAGTATGGACATTTACACAGATACGCAGTATTTT.